These 24 T cell receptor beta chains were sequenced from one sample in a study of cytomegalovirus exposure and HLA in healthy donors. The PCR ran on 60 Vbeta and 13 Jbeta primers. This table comes from immunoSEQ multiplex PCR, and its TCRdb copy is limited to in-frame clones, with some not included. The sample shows about 250,000 clones, about nine tenths of them seen only once. The material sequenced was PBMCs. Every receptor here comes from a girl aged 2-10 years in good health and CMV-seronegative.

The chain combines TRBV12-5 with TRBJ2-6, with D possibly matching TRBD1 (5 bases). The CDR3 length is 19 residues. V was cut by 3 bases and J by 0 bases, with 18 bases left in between. Germline CDR1 LGHNT, CDR2 FRNRAP. In DNA, the CDR3 is TGTGCTAGTGGTTTCATGCCAGGGCCCTACTTCTCTGGGGCCAACGTCCTGACTTTC. Amino acid sequence: CASGFMPGPYFSGANVLTF.

This rearrangement joins TRBV7-8 to TRBJ1-2, with D hard to call. The CDR3 is 14 amino acids. Between the trimmed V and J ends, which lost 5 bases and 4 bases, there was a span of 14 bases. Germline V CDR1 and CDR2: SGHVS, FQNEAQ. CDR3 in DNA: TGTGCCAGCAGCGTTTCGAGAGAGCTCTATGGCTACACCTTC. The encoded protein is CASSVSRELYGYTF. Drawing the rest from reference TRBV7-8 and TRBJ1-2, the complete variable domain is GAGVSQSPRYKVAKRGQDVALRCDPISGHVSLFWYQQALGQGPEFLTYFQNEAQLDKSGLPSDRFFAERPEGSVSTLKIQRTQQEDSAVYLCASSVSRELYGYTFGSGTRLTVV.

This sequence joins TRBV27 and TRBJ1-6; D gene uncertain. Per the germline V gene, CDR1 is MNHEY and CDR2 is SMNVEV (reference sequence). The CDR3 is made up of 17 amino acids. Trimming left V 0 bases short and J 5 bases short, with 14 bases between. The CDR3 nucleotides are TGTGCCAGCAGTTTATCCGGAGGGATTGGTCATAATTCACCCCTCCACTTT. This translates into CASSLSGGIGHNSPLHF.

V gene TRBV7-2 combines with J gene TRBJ2-3; the match to TRBD2 covers 8 bases. Looked up from germline, CDR1 is SGHTA and CDR2 is FQGNSA. There are 15 residues in the CDR3. Trimming took 2 bases from V and 3 from J; bases not matched to a gene: 4. CDR3 DNA: TGTGCCAGCAGCTTAAGTAGCGGGGAAACAGATACGCAGTATTTT. Its translation: CASSLSSGETDTQYF.

CDR3 sequence reads: CASGPGTGGHEQYF. The CDR3 coding sequence is TGTGCCAGCGGGCCCGGGACAGGGGGCCACGAGCAGTACTTC. The genes are TRBV27 and TRBJ2-7, with TRBD1 matching over 12 bases. V shed 8 bases, J shed 5 bases, and the junction held 7 bases outside the gene matches. Germline V gene lookup returns CDR1 MNHEY and CDR2 SMNVEV (reference sequence). The CDR3 covers 14 residues.

The chain employs TRBV10-3 and TRBJ1-3; 9 bases are a match to TRBD1. Trimming cost V 10 bases and J 0 bases; bases outside gene matches: 4. Per the germline V gene, CDR1 is ENHRY and CDR2 is SYGVKD. The CDR3 contains 14 residues. CDR3 residues: CATGTGSSGNTIYF. As DNA, the CDR3 is TGTGCCACTGGGACAGGGAGCTCTGGAAACACCATATATTTT.

The chain couples TRBV7-9 to TRBJ1-2; 10 bases line up with TRBD1. V gave up 5 bases and J gave up 9 bases; unmatched junction bases: 3. This CDR3 has 12 residues. Germline CDR1 SEHNR, CDR2 FQNEAQ (reference sequence). CDR3 sequence (DNA): TGTGCCAGCAGCAAGGACAGGGGGAGCTACACCTTC. Translation: CASSKDRGSYTF. The full variable domain, its missing parts supplied by reference TRBV7-9 and TRBJ1-2, is DTGVSQNPRHKITKRGQNVTFRCDPISEHNRLYWYRQTLGQGPEFLTYFQNEAQLEKSRLLSDRFSAERPKGSFSTLEIQRTEQGDSAMYLCASSKDRGSYTFGSGTRLTVV.

The chain combines TRBV6-5 with TRBJ1-1; D is unresolved. V lost 2 bases to trimming and J lost 8 bases, with 12 bases between them. Germline-derived CDR1 and CDR2 are MNHEY and SVGAGI. The CDR3 covers 13 residues. The CDR3 region is CASSYLEGQEAFF. For the CDR3, the DNA is TGTGCCAGCAGTTACCTCGAGGGTCAGGAAGCTTTCTTT.

CDR3 nucleotides: TGTGCCTGGAGTGAAGGAGGGAACACTGAAGCTTTCTTT. It specifies CAWSEGGNTEAFF. This chain connects TRBV30 to TRBJ1-1; D ambiguous. Per the germline V gene, CDR1 is GTSNPN and CDR2 is SVGIG (reference sequence). The germline V and J ends were trimmed by 1 base and 1 base, with 7 bases remaining between them. The CDR3 has 13 residues.

The gene calls are TRBV5-1 and TRBJ2-3, with 7 positions matching TRBD1. The germline gives CDR1 SGHRS, CDR2 YFSETQ. There are 17 residues in the CDR3. J gave up 1 base and V 4 bases, and 12 bases lay outside the gene matches. The CDR3 spells CASSHHPGGVGTDTQYF. The CDR3 nucleotides are TGCGCCAGCAGCCATCACCCAGGGGGTGTGGGCACAGATACGCAGTATTTT.

The rearrangement joins TRBV5-1 to TRBJ1-6, with D possibly matching TRBD1 (5 bases). The CDR3 loop spans 14 amino acids. Per the germline V gene, CDR1 is SGHRS and CDR2 is YFSETQ. V lost 0 bases to trimming and J lost 7 bases, with 8 bases between them. The CDR3 DNA reads as TGCGCCAGCAGCTTGGAGCAGGGAAATTCACCCCTCCACTTT. Residues: CASSLEQGNSPLHF.

The genes are TRBV7-9 and TRBJ1-2; D remains unclear. This CDR3 is built from 14 residues. CDR1 and CDR2 from the germline V gene are SEHNR and FQNEAQ (reference sequence). V was clipped by 1 base and J by 2 bases, with 8 bases between them. In DNA form, the CDR3 reads TGTGCCAGCAGCTTAGGCCCAGGAAACTATGGCTACACCTTC. It codes for CASSLGPGNYGYTF.

The V gene is TRBV19, the J gene TRBJ2-2; 9 bases map to TRBD1. CDR3 length equals 16 residues. The V and J ends lost 1 base and 1 base, in that order; junction bases with no gene match: 1. Germline CDR1 LNHDA, CDR2 SQIVND (reference sequence). CDR3 nucleotides: TGTGCCAGTAGTATAGGGGACAGGGTGAACACCGGGGAGCTGTTTTTT. Amino acid sequence: CASSIGDRVNTGELFF.

The J gene is TRBJ1-2, the V gene TRBV5-8; no firm D call. V lost 2 bases to trimming and J lost 5 bases, with 7 bases between them. CDR3 length: 12 residues. Looked up from germline, CDR1 is SGHTS and CDR2 is YDEGEE. CDR3 DNA sequence: TGTGCCAGCAGCTTTGGGCGTTATGGCTACACCTTC. Translating it yields CASSFGRYGYTF.

The rearrangement links TRBV7-9 to TRBJ2-5, with D maybe TRBD1 (5 bases). The germline gives CDR1 SEHNR, CDR2 FQNEAQ (reference sequence). The germline V and J ends were trimmed by 5 bases and 5 bases, with 24 bases remaining between them. The CDR3 has 17 amino acids. The CDR3 protein is CASSPSPSGRAVETQYF. Here the CDR3 DNA reads TGTGCCAGCAGCCCGAGCCCCAGTGGCAGGGCGGTGGAGACCCAGTACTTC.

The chain employs TRBV10-3 and TRBJ1-4; D not certain. V was clipped by 8 bases and J by 3 bases, with 13 bases between them. Germline V gene sequence: CDR1 ENHRY, CDR2 SYGVKD. The CDR3 has 14 residues. The CDR3 nucleotides are TGTGCCATCGCGCAGAGCGCAGCTAATGAAAAACTGTTTTTT. It codes for CAIAQSAANEKLFF.

The chain joins TRBV6-5 to TRBJ1-4; maybe TRBD1 (6 bases). V was trimmed by 8 bases and J by 3 bases, leaving 13 bases between them. The CDR3 spans 14 residues. Germline V gene sequence: CDR1 MNHEY, CDR2 SVGAGI. The CDR3 reads CASGNQGPNEKLFF. The CDR3 nucleotides read TGTGCCAGCGGCAACCAGGGGCCTAATGAAAAACTGTTTTTT.

The chain is built from TRBV10-3 and TRBJ1-6; TRBD1 aligns across 7 bases. J was trimmed by 7 bases and V by 0 bases; bases with no gene match: 6. The CDR3 covers 16 residues. Germline assignment: CDR1 ENHRY and CDR2 SYGVKD. Written as DNA, the CDR3 is TGTGCCATCAGTGAGTCTTTATTGGGACAGAATTCACCCCTCCACTTT. It codes for CAISESLLGQNSPLHF.

The V call is TRBV4-2, the J call TRBJ2-7; TRBD2 matches 8 bases. The CDR3 totals 14 residues. The V gene end was trimmed by 0 bases and the J gene end by 7 bases; junction bases not matched to a gene: 5. Germline CDR1 and CDR2: LGHNA and YNFKEQ. CDR3 region: CASSQEAGGGEQYF. The CDR3 DNA sequence: TGTGCCAGCAGCCAAGAGGCGGGGGGTGGAGAGCAGTACTTC.

CDR3 sequence: CAWSWTSGVYEQYF. CDR3 nucleotides: TGTGCCTGGAGTTGGACTAGCGGGGTTTACGAGCAGTACTTC. The chain couples TRBV30 to TRBJ2-7, with TRBD2 matching 12 bases. There are 14 residues in the CDR3. With 2 bases clipped from V and 4 bases from J, the junction kept 3 bases outside the gene matches. Germline values: CDR1 GTSNPN, CDR2 SVGIG (reference sequence). The complete variable domain, with remaining parts taken from reference TRBV30 and TRBJ2-7, reads SQTIHQWPATLVQPVGSPLSLECTVEGTSNPNLYWYRQAAGRGLQLLFYSVGIGQISSEVPQNLSASRPQDRQFILSSKKLLLSDSGFYLCAWSWTSGVYEQYFGPGTRLTVT.

This sequence joins TRBV2 and TRBJ2-1; unclear D gene. The CDR3 has 9 amino acids. CDR1 is SNHLY, CDR2 FYNNEI, per germline. With 8 bases removed from V and 14 bases from J, the gap between germline ends came to 10 bases. The CDR3 DNA reads TGTGCCAGCCCCCCTCGGGAGTTCTTC. It is translated as CASPPREFF.

As DNA, the CDR3 is TGTGCCAGCAGTGAACTGCCCGACAGGGGGCGCGGCAATGAGCAGTTCTTC. Encoded protein: CASSELPDRGRGNEQFF. This sequence joins TRBV6-1 and TRBJ2-1; 10 nucleotides line up with TRBD1. CDR1 MNHNS and CDR2 SASEGT come from the germline V gene. J gave up 6 bases and V 2 bases, and 10 bases lay outside the gene matches. The CDR3 is made up of 17 amino acids.

The chain has TRBV9 and TRBJ2-5; possibly TRBD2 for D (6 bases). Trimming removed 6 bases at V and 2 bases at J, with 20 bases between. CDR1 and CDR2 from the germline V gene are SGDLS and YYNGEE. The CDR3 runs to 16 residues. The CDR3 DNA reads TGTGCCAGCACCATTGGCGGGCTAGCGTATCAAGAGACCCAGTACTTC. Amino acid sequence: CASTIGGLAYQETQYF. The full variable domain, its missing parts supplied by reference TRBV9 and TRBJ2-5, is DSGVTQTPKHLITATGQRVTLRCSPRSGDLSVYWYQQSLDQGLQFLIQYYNGEERAKGNILERFSAQQFPDLHSELNLSSLELGDSALYFCASTIGGLAYQETQYFGPGTRLLVL.

The V and J genes are TRBV11-2 and TRBJ1-4; TRBD1 might be the D (6 bases). CDR3 length: 14 amino acids. V gave up 5 bases and J gave up 8 bases, with 15 bases separating them. CDR1 is SGHAT, CDR2 FQNNGV, per germline. CDR3 bases: TGTGCCAGCAGCAAACAGGTTCAGGGGGAAAAACTGTTTTTT. Amino acid sequence: CASSKQVQGEKLFF.